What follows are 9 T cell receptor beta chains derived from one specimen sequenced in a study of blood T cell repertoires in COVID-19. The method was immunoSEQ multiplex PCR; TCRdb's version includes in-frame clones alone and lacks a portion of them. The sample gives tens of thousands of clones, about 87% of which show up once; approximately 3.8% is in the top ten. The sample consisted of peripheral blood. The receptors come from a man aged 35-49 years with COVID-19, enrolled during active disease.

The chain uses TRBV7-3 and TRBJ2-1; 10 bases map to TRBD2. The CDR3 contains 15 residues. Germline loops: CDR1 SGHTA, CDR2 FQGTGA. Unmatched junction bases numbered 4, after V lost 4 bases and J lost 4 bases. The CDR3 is CASSSTSGDYNEQFF. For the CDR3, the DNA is TGTGCCAGCAGCTCCACTAGCGGGGATTACAATGAGCAGTTCTTC.

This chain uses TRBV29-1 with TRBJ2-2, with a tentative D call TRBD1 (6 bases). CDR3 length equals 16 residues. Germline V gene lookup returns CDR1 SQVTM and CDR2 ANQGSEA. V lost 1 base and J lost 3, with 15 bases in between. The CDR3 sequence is CSVEGVGGFDTGELFF. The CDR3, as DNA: TGCAGCGTTGAAGGTGTAGGGGGTTTTGACACCGGGGAGCTGTTTTTT.

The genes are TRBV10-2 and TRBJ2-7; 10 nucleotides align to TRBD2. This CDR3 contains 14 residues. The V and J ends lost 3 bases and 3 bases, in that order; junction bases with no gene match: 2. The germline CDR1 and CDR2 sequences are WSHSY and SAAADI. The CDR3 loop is CASSDSGRIYEQYF. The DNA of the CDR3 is TGCGCCAGCAGTGATAGCGGGAGGATCTACGAGCAGTACTTC.

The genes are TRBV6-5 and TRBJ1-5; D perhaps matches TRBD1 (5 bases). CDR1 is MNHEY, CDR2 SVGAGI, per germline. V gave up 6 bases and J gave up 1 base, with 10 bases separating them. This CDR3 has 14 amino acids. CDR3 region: CASSSSGSNQPQHF. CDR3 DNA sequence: TGTGCCAGCAGCTCATCAGGGAGCAATCAGCCCCAGCATTTT.

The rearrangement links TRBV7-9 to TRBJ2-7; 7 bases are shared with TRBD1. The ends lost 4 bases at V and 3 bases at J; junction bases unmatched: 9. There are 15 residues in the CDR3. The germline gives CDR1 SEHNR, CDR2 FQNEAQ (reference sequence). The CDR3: CASSYYRDRNYEQYF. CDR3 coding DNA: TGTGCCAGCAGCTATTACCGGGACAGAAACTACGAGCAGTACTTC.

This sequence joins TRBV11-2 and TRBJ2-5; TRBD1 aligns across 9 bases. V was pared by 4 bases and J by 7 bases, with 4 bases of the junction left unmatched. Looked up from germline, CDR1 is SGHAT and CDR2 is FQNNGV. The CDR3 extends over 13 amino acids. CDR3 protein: CASSWTGAGTQYF. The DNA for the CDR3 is TGTGCCAGCAGCTGGACAGGGGCGGGGACCCAGTACTTC.

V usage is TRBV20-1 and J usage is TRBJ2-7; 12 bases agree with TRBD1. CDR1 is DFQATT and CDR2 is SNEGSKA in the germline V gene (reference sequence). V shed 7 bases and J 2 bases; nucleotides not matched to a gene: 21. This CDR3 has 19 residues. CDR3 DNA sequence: TGCAGTGGTAGTCTCCATAGACCGGGACAGGGGGCCGCCGCCTACGAGCAGTACTTC. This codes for CSGSLHRPGQGAAAYEQYF.

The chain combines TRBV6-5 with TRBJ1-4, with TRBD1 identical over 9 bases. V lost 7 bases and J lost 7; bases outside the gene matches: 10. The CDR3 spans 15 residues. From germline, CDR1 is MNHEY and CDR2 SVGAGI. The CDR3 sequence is CASTLLTGGPEKLFF. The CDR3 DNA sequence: TGTGCCAGCACTCTACTTACAGGGGGCCCTGAAAAACTGTTTTTT.

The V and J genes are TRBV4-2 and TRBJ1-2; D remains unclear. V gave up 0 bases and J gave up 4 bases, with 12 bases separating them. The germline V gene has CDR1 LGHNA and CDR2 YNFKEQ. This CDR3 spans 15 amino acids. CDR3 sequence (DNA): TGTGCCAGCAGCCAAGATAATTCGGTTGGCTATGGCTACACCTTC. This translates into CASSQDNSVGYGYTF.